These 23 T cell receptor beta chains came from one sample sequenced in a study of cytomegalovirus exposure and HLA in healthy donors. Profiling relied on immunoSEQ multiplex PCR, and the TCRdb table lists in-frame clones only, not all of them. The data show approximately 20,000 clones, with 97% seen just once and about 10% held by the top ten. The sequenced sample consisted of PBMCs. All receptors derive from a man aged 25 to 45 in good health and CMV-seropositive.

The rearrangement uses TRBV7-6 and TRBJ1-1, with 8 bases aligning to TRBD1. The CDR3 runs to 18 residues. The V gene end was trimmed by 2 bases and the J gene end by 0 bases; junction bases not matched to a gene: 11. CDR1 is SGHVS and CDR2 is FNYEAQ in the germline V gene. CDR3 nucleotides: TGTGCCAGCAGCTTATCAGGACAGGGAGTAGTCATGAACACTGAAGCTTTCTTT. It specifies CASSLSGQGVVMNTEAFF.

V and J are TRBV10-2 and TRBJ2-5, with 9 bases that match TRBD2. V lost 2 bases, J lost 5 bases, and 12 bases stayed unmatched. Germline V gene sequence: CDR1 WSHSY, CDR2 SAAADI. This CDR3 comprises 17 residues. CDR3 loop: CASSEAGGRAAGETQYF. The CDR3 DNA reads TGCGCCAGCAGTGAGGCGGGCGGGAGGGCCGCTGGGGAGACCCAGTACTTC.

The rearrangement links TRBV25-1 to TRBJ1-1; no firm D call. Germline CDR1 and CDR2: MGHDK and SYGVNS. V dropped 0 bases and J dropped 0 bases, with 8 bases sitting between them. The CDR3 covers 15 residues. The CDR3 sequence is CASSEYGAVNTEAFF. CDR3 DNA: TGTGCCAGCAGTGAATATGGAGCGGTGAACACTGAAGCTTTCTTT.

The count of this clone is one. The gene calls are TRBV6-5 and TRBJ2-7, with 8 bases fitting TRBD1. The CDR3 consists of 15 residues. With V trimmed by 7 bases and J by 3 bases, 11 bases remained unmatched. Germline CDR1 is MNHEY and CDR2 is SVGAGI. In DNA form, the CDR3 reads TGTGCCAGCAAGCGCGGACAGGGCCCCCTCTACGAGCAGTACTTC. This codes for CASKRGQGPLYEQYF.

The chain joins TRBV5-1 to TRBJ1-1, with 9 positions matching TRBD1. This CDR3 has 15 residues. V was clipped by 4 bases and J by 1 base; unmatched bases: 5. Germline V gene data show CDR1 as SGHRS and CDR2 as YFSETQ. The CDR3 spells CASSVTGGRNTEAFF. DNA for the CDR3: TGCGCCAGCAGCGTGACAGGGGGACGGAACACTGAAGCTTTCTTT.

The chain is built from TRBV5-4 and TRBJ2-7; TRBD1 matches at 8 bases. CDR3 length equals 14 residues. The V and J ends lost 3 bases and 6 bases, in that order; junction bases with no gene match: 8. The V gene's germline CDR1 is SGHNT and CDR2 YYREEE (reference sequence). Here the CDR3 DNA reads TGTGCCAGCAGCTCACAGGGGGATCTGGGCGAGCAGTACTTC. Protein sequence: CASSSQGDLGEQYF.

The chain is built from TRBV9 and TRBJ1-2; possible D gene TRBD1, 5 bases. The CDR3 length is 16 residues. CDR1 and CDR2 from the germline V gene are SGDLS and YYNGEE. The V end was cut by 2 bases, the J end by 1 base, with 15 bases between. DNA of the CDR3: TGTGCCAGCAGCGTGGAGAGGGACTTTAATAACTATGGCTACACCTTC. It translates to CASSVERDFNNYGYTF.

This chain joins TRBV7-9 and TRBJ1-5; weak D call: TRBD1 (6 bases). V lost 8 bases to trimming and J lost 6 bases, with 17 bases between them. Germline V gives CDR1 SEHNR, CDR2 FQNEAQ (reference sequence). CDR3 length equals 14 residues. The CDR3 DNA reads as TGTGCCAGCGGATCGTCAGGGGAGGGTCAGCCCCAGCATTTT. Translated, it gives CASGSSGEGQPQHF. The full variable domain, completed using reference TRBV7-9 and TRBJ1-5, is DTGVSQNPRHKITKRGQNVTFRCDPISEHNRLYWYRQTLGQGPEFLTYFQNEAQLEKSRLLSDRFSAERPKGSFSTLEIQRTEQGDSAMYLCASGSSGEGQPQHFGDGTRLSIL.

V gene TRBV27 combines with J gene TRBJ2-3, with 7 positions matching TRBD1. Germline V CDR1 and CDR2: MNHEY, SMNVEV (reference sequence). This CDR3 spans 14 amino acids. V was clipped by 7 bases and J by 1 base; unmatched bases: 5. This chain's CDR3 is CASTRTGRTDTQYF. CDR3 sequence (DNA): TGTGCCAGCACCAGGACAGGCCGCACAGATACGCAGTATTTT.

This rearrangement joins TRBV11-2 to TRBJ2-3; TRBD2 matches 11 bases. This CDR3 contains 17 residues. CDR1 SGHAT and CDR2 FQNNGV come from the germline V gene. Trimming at V came to 4 bases and at J to 1 base, leaving 7 bases not matched to a gene. CDR3 sequence: CASSYPGLADRTDTQYF. As DNA, the CDR3 is TGTGCCAGCAGCTACCCGGGACTAGCGGACCGCACAGATACGCAGTATTTT.

This clone was picked up one time. This chain joins TRBV4-1 and TRBJ2-5; D is unclear. Germline CDR1 is MGHRA and CDR2 is YSYEKL. CDR3 length: 17 residues. Trimming took 1 base from V and 0 from J, leaving 15 bases between them. CDR3 nucleotide sequence: TGCGCCAGCAGCCAAGGGCCCCCCGTGGCAGACCAAGAGACCCAGTACTTC. Translation gives CASSQGPPVADQETQYF.

V usage is TRBV6-5 and J usage is TRBJ2-7, with 7 bases lining up with TRBD2. Germline V gene sequence: CDR1 MNHEY, CDR2 SVGAGI. The V and J ends lost 8 bases and 4 bases, in that order; junction bases with no gene match: 2. This CDR3 has 11 residues. CDR3 in amino acids: CASGGGYEQYF. CDR3 sequence (DNA): TGTGCCAGCGGGGGAGGGTACGAGCAGTACTTC.

The rearrangement links TRBV27 to TRBJ2-7, with 13 bases fitting TRBD2. V lost 8 bases, J lost 3 bases, and 10 bases stayed unmatched. The CDR3 is 16 amino acids. The germline gives CDR1 MNHEY, CDR2 SMNVEV (reference sequence). CDR3 nucleotide sequence: TGTGCCAGCTCAGGACTAGCGGGAGAAAAGTACTACGAGCAGTACTTC. Translation gives CASSGLAGEKYYEQYF.

V gene TRBV7-9 combines with J gene TRBJ2-7; D is perhaps TRBD2 (5 bases). The CDR3 is made up of 15 amino acids. The V and J ends lost 1 base and 0 bases respectively, with 10 bases between them. Germline values: CDR1 SEHNR, CDR2 FQNEAQ (reference sequence). The CDR3 sequence is CASSLVGISSYEQYF. The CDR3 DNA is TGTGCCAGCAGCTTAGTCGGGATTAGCTCCTACGAGCAGTACTTC.

J is TRBJ2-2 and V is TRBV7-6, with a weak D call TRBD1 (6 bases). From germline, CDR1 is SGHVS and CDR2 FNYEAQ. Trimming shortened V by 6 bases and J by 4 bases, and 9 bases separated the two germline ends. The CDR3 is 13 amino acids. The chain's CDR3 is CASRLGATGELFF. The CDR3 region has the DNA TGTGCCAGCAGGCTGGGGGCCACCGGGGAGCTGTTTTTT.

This chain joins TRBV6-6 and TRBJ2-3; 9 positions agree with TRBD2. The CDR3 sequence is 16 residues long. Germline V gives CDR1 MNHNY, CDR2 SVGAGI (reference sequence). J gave up 1 base and V 1 base, and 3 bases lay outside the gene matches. The CDR3 here is CASSYWASGGTDTQYF. The CDR3 DNA sequence: TGTGCCAGCAGTTACTGGGCTAGCGGGGGCACAGATACGCAGTATTTT.

This chain uses TRBV27 with TRBJ2-1, with TRBD2 matching over 11 bases. The CDR3 runs 15 residues. Trimming at V came to 2 bases and at J to 8 bases, leaving 5 bases not matched to a gene. Looked up from germline, CDR1 is MNHEY and CDR2 is SMNVEV (reference sequence). DNA for the CDR3: TGTGCCAGCAGTTTAACTAGCGGGAGTTCCGATGAGCAGTTCTTC. Translated: CASSLTSGSSDEQFF.

V is TRBV18 and J is TRBJ2-2; 9 nucleotides agree with TRBD1. The CDR3 has 17 amino acids. V trimming: 2 bases; J trimming: 5 bases; junction bases outside the gene matches: 9. Germline values: CDR1 KGHSH, CDR2 LQKENI. CDR3 DNA sequence: TGTGCCAGCTCACCAGGAGGAGGACAGGGGAGGACCGGGGAGCTGTTTTTT. It is translated as CASSPGGGQGRTGELFF.

The chain couples TRBV7-3 to TRBJ2-3; weak D call: TRBD1 (5 bases). Per the germline V gene, CDR1 is SGHTA and CDR2 is FQGTGA. The CDR3 loop spans 15 amino acids. Trimming stripped 6 bases from V and 2 bases from J, with 15 bases between. This CDR3 is CASSYNGHFTDTQYF. DNA for the CDR3: TGTGCCAGCAGTTATAATGGACATTTCACAGATACGCAGTATTTT.

The chain links TRBV2 to TRBJ2-7; D might be TRBD2 (6 bases). The V gene lost 7 bases and the J gene lost 1 base, with 14 bases spanning the gap. This CDR3 spans 14 amino acids. Per germline, CDR1 SNHLY and CDR2 FYNNEI. The CDR3 region is CASKLGLQSYEQYF. The DNA for the CDR3 is TGTGCCAGCAAGTTGGGACTTCAATCCTACGAGCAGTACTTC.

This clone was counted once. The chain carries TRBV7-3 and TRBJ2-3; D unclear. V was shortened by 2 bases and J by 4 bases, with 10 bases between the two germline ends. The CDR3 is 14 residues long. The germline CDR1 and CDR2 sequences are SGHTA and FQGTGA. In DNA, the CDR3 is TGTGCCAGCAGCTTATCGGCTCGGGCAGATACGCAGTATTTT. Its translation is CASSLSARADTQYF.

V and J are TRBV15 and TRBJ2-7; D not certain. The CDR3 has 15 residues. From germline, CDR1 is LNHNV and CDR2 YYDKDF (reference sequence). The ends were cut back, 0 bases at V and 4 bases at J, with 13 bases in the middle. The CDR3 nucleotides read TGTGCCACCAGCAGAGAAATTGTCGCGAGATACGAGCAGTACTTC. This translates into CATSREIVARYEQYF.

The J gene is TRBJ1-2, the V gene TRBV28; D ambiguous. V was clipped by 9 bases and J by 8 bases, with 13 bases between them. This CDR3 is built from 11 residues. Germline V CDR1 and CDR2: MDHEN, SYDVKM. CDR3 amino acids: CASVSRGGYTF. The CDR3, as DNA: TGTGCCAGTGTATCACGTGGCGGCTACACCTTC.